Shown below are 18 T cell receptor beta chains from a single sample sequenced in a study of beta chain features in type 1 diabetes. Regarding the study as a whole: In every one of the four CD4+ subsets, TCRB CDR3s were moderately but significantly shorter in Type 1 diabetes patients.

These receptors have no identified antigens. Expressed TCRB transcripts were sequenced, since all the RNA that had been isolated was reverse transcribed. Method: immunoSEQ multiplex PCR; TCRdb's copy keeps in-frame clones and lacks some. The profile covers 640,000 or so clones, with more than 13% appearing a single time and approximately 0.042% taken by the ten largest. Sequenced material: naive CD4+ T cells from blood. These receptors all come from a man aged 18 to 30 with type 1 diabetes.

The table lists this clone with a few counts. CDR3 amino acids: CASSEPGTYEQYF. The CDR3 bases are TGTGCCAGCAGTGAACCGGGAACCTACGAGCAGTACTTC. V usage is TRBV25-1 and J usage is TRBJ2-7; tentatively, D is TRBD2 (5 bases). The CDR3 is 13 residues long. Per germline, CDR1 MGHDK and CDR2 SYGVNS. V dropped 2 bases and J dropped 2 bases, with 7 bases sitting between them.

The chain carries TRBV11-2 and TRBJ2-1; the D call may be TRBD1 or TRBD2 (6 bases each). In germline, CDR1 is SGHAT, CDR2 FQNNGV. The CDR3 totals 15 residues. V dropped 7 bases and J dropped 1 base, with 14 bases sitting between them. The CDR3 sequence is CASTIIGGSYNEQFF. The CDR3 DNA reads as TGTGCCAGCACCATTATAGGGGGGTCCTACAATGAGCAGTTCTTC.

This clone was seen a handful of times. V gene TRBV30 combines with J gene TRBJ1-5, with TRBD1 identical over 9 bases. CDR3 size: 12 residues. The V gene's germline CDR1 is GTSNPN and CDR2 SVGIG (reference sequence). The V gene end was trimmed by 5 bases and the J gene end by 6 bases; junction bases not matched to a gene: 2. The CDR3 DNA reads as TGTGCCTGGGGACAGGGGAGTCAGCCCCAGCATTTT. Its protein product is CAWGQGSQPQHF.

The V and J genes are TRBV19 and TRBJ1-3; D gene unclear. CDR3 length: 15 residues. Trimming pared 3 bases from V and 0 bases from J, leaving 9 bases between. Germline V gene data show CDR1 as LNHDA and CDR2 as SQIVND (reference sequence). The CDR3 loop reads CASSIKVYSGNTIYF. CDR3 bases: TGTGCCAGTAGTATCAAGGTCTACTCTGGAAACACCATATATTTT.

This clone came up a few times. The rearrangement uses TRBV14 and TRBJ1-2; TRBD1 matches at 8 bases. This CDR3 is built from 15 residues. Germline lookup yields CDR1 SGHDN and CDR2 FVKESK. The ends lost 1 base at V and 4 bases at J; junction bases unmatched: 5. Here the CDR3 reads CASSQVQGAIYGYTF. For the CDR3, the DNA is TGTGCCAGCAGCCAAGTTCAGGGGGCCATCTATGGCTACACCTTC.

The chain joins TRBV4-3 to TRBJ2-2; TRBD2 agrees at 10 bases. From germline, CDR1 is LGHNA and CDR2 YSLEER. J lost 1 base, V lost 5 bases, and 1 base had no gene match. The CDR3 loop spans 15 amino acids. The CDR3 here is CASSWTSGNTGELFF. The CDR3 nucleotides read TGCGCCAGCAGCTGGACTAGCGGGAACACCGGGGAGCTGTTTTTT.

This clone showed up just a few times. Other DNA sequences within the sample encode an identical CDR3. The chain has TRBV29-1 and TRBJ1-5, with 7 bases fitting TRBD1. V shed 6 bases, J shed 7 bases, and the junction held 6 bases outside the gene matches. CDR1 and CDR2 from the germline V gene are SQVTM and ANQGSEA. This CDR3 contains 12 residues. CDR3 coding DNA: TGCAGCGTGAGACAGGGAAACCAGCCCCAGCATTTT. This sequence encodes CSVRQGNQPQHF.

Only a few counts were recorded for this clone. The chain is built from TRBV6-6 and TRBJ1-3; D is uncertain. This CDR3 spans 13 amino acids. V was shortened by 8 bases and J by 1 base, with 9 bases between the two germline ends. CDR1 and CDR2 from the germline V gene are MNHNY and SVGAGI (reference sequence). CDR3 bases: TGTGCCAGCGGGCGGGAGTCTGGAAACACCATATATTTT. Its translation: CASGRESGNTIYF.

The chain uses TRBV5-1 and TRBJ2-3; D tentatively reads TRBD1 or TRBD2 (6 bases each). Germline V gene lookup returns CDR1 SGHRS and CDR2 YFSETQ. Between the trimmed V and J ends, which lost 7 bases and 5 bases, there was a span of 20 bases. The CDR3 has 15 amino acids. The CDR3 DNA is TGCGCCAGCTACGCAGGGGACTTGAGTGAAGATACGCAGTATTTT. This encodes CASYAGDLSEDTQYF.

CDR3 DNA sequence: TGTGCCAGCAGCAAACTCAGTGGGCGGGATAGCAATCAGCCCCAGCATTTT. Encoded protein: CASSKLSGRDSNQPQHF. J is TRBJ1-5 and V is TRBV5-6; no firm D call. This CDR3 is 17 amino acids long. The V end lost 4 bases, the J end lost 0 bases, and 17 bases lay between the germline ends. The V gene's germline CDR1 is SGHDT and CDR2 YYEEEE.

A word on this clone: The sample has other DNA sequences that encode this CDR3 too. The chain uses TRBV5-1 and TRBJ2-1; a weak D match, TRBD1 (7 bases). The CDR3 is 14 residues long. The V gene's germline CDR1 is SGHRS and CDR2 YFSETQ. V lost 4 bases and J 2 bases, leaving 10 bases between the germline ends. CDR3 DNA: TGCGCCAGCAGCGCGGGGACAGCCTACAATGAGCAGTTCTTC. It is translated as CASSAGTAYNEQFF.

The chain links TRBV5-8 to TRBJ2-3, with D tentatively TRBD1 or TRBD2 (6 bases each). The CDR3 sequence is 14 residues long. Germline V gene sequence: CDR1 SGHTS, CDR2 YDEGEE. Trimming removed 6 bases at V and 1 base at J, with 12 bases between. For the CDR3, the DNA is TGTGCCAGCAACCCAGGGGAGGGCACAGATACGCAGTATTTT. Translating it yields CASNPGEGTDTQYF.

The sample holds a few counts of this clone. One end of the junction varies from germline; a read error may be responsible. The chain couples TRBV7-7 to TRBJ2-5, with TRBD1 as a possible D gene (6 bases). The CDR3 runs 14 residues. Per the germline V gene, CDR1 is SSHAT and CDR2 is FNYEAQ (reference sequence). The CDR3 spells CASSSQGTQETQYF. The CDR3 region has the DNA TGTGCTAGCAGCTCACAGGGTACTCAAGAGACCCAGTACTTC.

This clone was observed a handful of times. This same CDR3 is encoded by further DNA sequences in the sample. This chain uses TRBV5-4 with TRBJ2-3; 12 nucleotides match TRBD2. CDR3 length equals 15 residues. Germline values: CDR1 SGHNT, CDR2 YYREEE (reference sequence). After removal of 0 bases from V and 4 bases from J, the junction contained 0 bases not matched to a gene. The CDR3 DNA sequence: TGTGCCAGCAGCTTGGGACTAGCGGGGGCAGATACGCAGTATTTT. Amino acid sequence: CASSLGLAGADTQYF.

The V call is TRBV18, the J call TRBJ1-1; D unresolved. This CDR3 is built from 15 residues. Trimming removed 1 base from V and 0 bases from J, with 9 bases in between. The V gene's germline CDR1 is KGHSH and CDR2 LQKENI. CDR3 in DNA: TGTGCCAGCTCACCACGAGGGATCATGAACACTGAAGCTTTCTTT. This codes for CASSPRGIMNTEAFF.

The CDR3 reads CASSYNRDYGYTF. The CDR3 nucleotides read TGTGCCAGCAGCTATAACCGGGACTATGGCTACACCTTC. The rearrangement links TRBV7-9 to TRBJ1-2; no clear D. This CDR3 spans 13 amino acids. V lost 4 bases, J lost 3 bases, and 9 bases lay in between. From germline, CDR1 is SEHNR and CDR2 FQNEAQ (reference sequence).

The table lists this clone with a few counts. The rearrangement links TRBV5-1 to TRBJ2-7; either TRBD1 or TRBD2 may fit D (5 bases each). The CDR3 has 14 residues. CDR1 is SGHRS, CDR2 YFSETQ, per germline. The germline V and J ends were trimmed by 2 bases and 10 bases, with 19 bases remaining between them. This CDR3 is CASSFPGGDPGQYF. In DNA, the CDR3 is TGCGCCAGCAGCTTCCCTGGGGGAGATCCAGGACAGTACTTC.

This chain connects TRBV15 to TRBJ2-2, with D tentatively TRBD1 (5 bases). The germline V and J ends were trimmed by 3 bases and 1 base, with 9 bases remaining between them. This CDR3 has 15 residues. The germline CDR1 and CDR2 sequences are LNHNV and YYDKDF (reference sequence). As DNA, the CDR3 is TGTGCCACCAGCAGGAGAACAGGGAACACCGGGGAGCTGTTTTTT. Encoded protein: CATSRRTGNTGELFF. Drawing the rest from reference TRBV15 and TRBJ2-2, the complete variable domain is DAMVIQNPRYQVTQFGKPVTLSCSQTLNHNVMYWYQQKSSQAPKLLFHYYDKDFNNEADTPDNFQSRRPNTSFCFLDIRSPGLGDTAMYLCATSRRTGNTGELFFGEGSRLTVL.